The source of this T cell receptor (beta chain) is a study of cytomegalovirus exposure and HLA in healthy donors. Researchers ran the PCR with 60 Vbeta and 13 Jbeta primers. Assay used: immunoSEQ multiplex PCR; TCRdb lists only in-frame clones, some missing. The sample holds about 150,000 clones; 86% are singletons and the top ten take just under 2%. The study, taken as a whole, reports: The study carried out a later analysis of TCR beta sequences. It associated about 15,000 of them with specific HLA alleles at a false discovery rate of 0.05.

A remark on this clone: The target antigen is unknown.

The TCR comes from a woman aged 18-29 years in good health and CMV-seronegative. The sample comprised PBMCs.

For the CDR3, the DNA is TGTGCCAGCAGTCGGACAGTCCCGAGCGTCTATGGCTACACCTTC. This codes for CASSRTVPSVYGYTF. The V and J genes are TRBV28 and TRBJ1-2; D may be TRBD1 (6 bases). The CDR3 contains 15 residues. Germline CDR1 is MDHEN and CDR2 is SYDVKM. V was pared by 5 bases and J by 4 bases, with 17 bases between.